Below, 7 T cell receptor beta chains from the same sample are listed, as sequenced in a study of blood T cell repertoires in COVID-19. Produced via immunoSEQ multiplex PCR; TCRdb's table is partial and in-frame only. The sample lists 200,000 to 300,000 clones; 87% were seen once. The sample comprised PBMCs or T cells enriched from blood (not recorded which). The source is a woman in her 30s with acute COVID-19.

The rearrangement links TRBV5-6 to TRBJ1-1, with D possibly being TRBD1 (6 bases). There are 13 residues in the CDR3. Germline assignment: CDR1 SGHDT and CDR2 YYEEEE. V was cut by 4 bases and J by 5 bases, with 12 bases left in between. CDR3 in amino acids: CASSTGQLTEAFF. The CDR3 bases are TGTGCCAGCAGCACCGGACAGTTGACTGAAGCTTTCTTT.

This chain connects TRBV5-4 to TRBJ2-3, with D possibly TRBD1 on 6 matching bases. The V and J ends lost 2 bases and 2 bases respectively, with 9 bases between them. Germline V gives CDR1 SGHNT, CDR2 YYREEE (reference sequence). This CDR3 is built from 14 residues. CDR3 bases: TGTGCCAGCAGCTTAGGGACATCCACAGATACGCAGTATTTT. Protein: CASSLGTSTDTQYF.

The chain joins TRBV19 to TRBJ2-1; 7 nucleotides agree with TRBD2. The CDR3 covers 17 residues. Per germline, CDR1 LNHDA and CDR2 SQIVND (reference sequence). V was pared by 4 bases and J by 3 bases, with 12 bases of the junction left unmatched. This chain's CDR3 is CASSTAATSERYNEQFF. As DNA, the CDR3 is TGTGCCAGTAGTACCGCAGCCACTAGCGAGCGCTACAATGAGCAGTTCTTC.

Concerning this clone: Other DNA sequences in this specimen translate into the identical CDR3. V is TRBV5-1 and J is TRBJ2-1; D perhaps matches TRBD1 (6 bases). Deletions cut 2 bases from V and 0 bases from J, with 9 bases between. The CDR3 is 15 residues long. Per the germline V gene, CDR1 is SGHRS and CDR2 is YFSETQ. CDR3 nucleotides: TGCGCCAGCAGCTTAACAGGGAGCTCCTACAATGAGCAGTTCTTC. This sequence encodes CASSLTGSSYNEQFF.

V gene TRBV10-2 combines with J gene TRBJ1-1, with 10 bases identical to TRBD1. The CDR3 runs 15 residues. Germline V CDR1 and CDR2: WSHSY, SAAADI. V lost 2 bases, J lost 5 bases, and 5 bases stayed unmatched. The CDR3 nucleotides are TGCGCCAGCAGTGAGCCAGACAGGGGGCGGACTGAAGCTTTCTTT. Amino acids: CASSEPDRGRTEAFF.

The chain recombines TRBV2 with TRBJ2-2; 9 bases map to TRBD2. CDR3 length: 15 residues. V shed 8 bases, J shed 4 bases, and the junction held 8 bases outside the gene matches. Germline CDR1 is SNHLY and CDR2 is FYNNEI. The CDR3 sequence is CASRRGGAVTGELFF. The CDR3 DNA reads TGTGCCAGCCGGCGGGGGGGCGCAGTCACCGGGGAGCTGTTTTTT.

V is TRBV5-1 and J is TRBJ1-3, with TRBD1 matching 9 bases. The germline V gene has CDR1 SGHRS and CDR2 YFSETQ. The CDR3 spans 16 residues. After removal of 2 bases from V and 1 base from J, the junction contained 4 bases not matched to a gene. CDR3 protein: CASSFRDRESGNTIYF. The CDR3 region has the DNA TGCGCCAGCAGCTTCCGGGACAGGGAATCTGGAAACACCATATATTTT.